This T cell receptor beta chain was captured in a study of OX40 agonist ivuxolimab in advanced cancers. Study information: One hepatocellular carcinoma and two cutaneous melanoma patients partially responded.

The method was immunoSEQ multiplex PCR; TCRdb's version includes in-frame clones alone and lacks a portion of them. Of some 94,000 clones in the sample, approximately 94% are singletons; the top ten hold 2%. The ends lost 1 base at V and 5 bases at J; junction bases unmatched: 8. The CDR3 length is 17 residues. CDR1 and CDR2 from the germline V gene are LGHNA and YNFKEQ. In the case of this clone: Its antigen is unidentified.

Study observations and caveats: CD4+ and CD8+ blood T cells expanded clonally by week 6 at 0.1 to 3.0 mg/kg.

Sequencing was performed on CD4+ or CD8+ T cells sorted from blood, taken in a trial of the OX40 agonist ivuxolimab. The chain joins TRBV4-2 to TRBJ2-3, with 11 bases fitting TRBD2. The receptor was isolated from an adult with an advanced solid tumor such as melanoma, head and neck, liver or kidney cancer. The CDR3, as DNA: TGTGCCAGCAGCCAAGTGAATAGCGGGGGGGCCCTAGATACGCAGTATTTT. This sequence encodes CASSQVNSGGALDTQYF.